A single sample gave rise to the 17 T cell receptor beta chains below, sequenced in a study of T-cell reconstitution after alpha-beta-depleted transplantation in children. As it was prepared, the TCRbeta library received unique molecular identifiers. One entry per CDR3 protein results from TCRdb running MiXCR on the PCR reads. The table includes about 500,000 distinct CDR3 sequences, around 10% detected once. The sample consisted of PBMCs, mostly from graft donor cells, taken 180 days after TCRalphabeta/CD19-depleted stem cell transplant. The receptors derive from a female patient aged 2-9 years who had a stem cell transplant for aplastic anemia, so the T cells may come from the graft donor.

CDR3 in amino acids: CAISESFGQMNTEAFF. The CDR3 DNA follows: TGTGCCATCAGTGAGTCCTTCGGGCAGATGAACACTGAAGCTTTCTTT. The chain is built from TRBV10-3 and TRBJ1-1; D gene uncertain. V was pared by 0 bases and J by 0 bases, with 11 bases between. Germline V gives CDR1 ENHRY, CDR2 SYGVKD. CDR3 length: 16 amino acids.

A few counts support this clonotype. The genes are TRBV13 and TRBJ2-5; TRBD2 agrees at 8 bases. Trimming removed 3 bases from V and 3 bases from J; junction bases left unmatched: 21. This CDR3 contains 20 residues. Germline V CDR1 and CDR2: PRHDT, FYEKMQ (reference sequence). In DNA, the CDR3 is TGTGCCAGCAGCTTGATGGGCCTCCAAATAGCGGGAAGGATTGAAGAGACCCAGTACTTC. As protein: CASSLMGLQIAGRIEETQYF.

In this sample, this clonotype turned up a few times. V usage is TRBV7-2 and J usage is TRBJ2-3; D is possibly TRBD1 or TRBD2 (5 bases each). CDR1 is SGHTA and CDR2 is FQGNSA in the germline V gene. The CDR3 loop spans 13 amino acids. The V and J ends lost 4 bases and 12 bases respectively, with 17 bases between them. DNA of the CDR3: TGTGCCAGCAGCTCCGGGGACGGAGGATCTCAGTATTTT. The encoded protein is CASSSGDGGSQYF.

V is TRBV28 and J is TRBJ2-7; 8 bases agree with TRBD1. Germline values: CDR1 MDHEN, CDR2 SYDVKM. Germline trimming cut 6 bases from V and 9 bases from J; bases unmatched to any gene: 13. The length of the CDR3 is 14 residues. In DNA form, the CDR3 reads TGTGCCAGCAGGCCCCCGGGACAGGCCTGGGGGCAGTACTTC. This gives the protein CASRPPGQAWGQYF.

This chain links TRBV7-2 with TRBJ1-5; a weak D match, TRBD1 (5 bases). The CDR3 runs 17 residues. Germline CDR1 SGHTA, CDR2 FQGNSA. Deletions cut 4 bases from V and 1 base from J, with 17 bases between. DNA of the CDR3: TGTGCCAGCAGCTCCCGGGGAGGGGTACTCAGCAATCAGCCCCAGCATTTT. This gives the protein CASSSRGGVLSNQPQHF.

The gene calls are TRBV6-2 or TRBV6-3 and TRBJ2-3, with 7 nucleotides matching TRBD2. CDR3 size: 12 residues. After removal of 5 bases from V and 5 bases from J, the junction contained 1 base not matched to a gene. CDR1 and CDR2 (germline): MNHEY, SVGEGT. In DNA form, the CDR3 reads TGTGCCAGCAGTCGGACTAGAGATACGCAGTATTTT. It translates to CASSRTRDTQYF.

The chain has TRBV11-2 and TRBJ2-1, with D perhaps assigned TRBD1 or TRBD2 (6 bases each). The germline V and J ends were trimmed by 4 bases and 2 bases, with 15 bases remaining between them. Germline assignment: CDR1 SGHAT and CDR2 FQNNGV. The CDR3 runs 16 residues. Here the CDR3 DNA reads TGTGCCAGCAGCTCGGAGGGGGGATACCCCTACAATGAGCAGTTCTTC. Amino acids: CASSSEGGYPYNEQFF.

J is TRBJ2-3 and V is TRBV20-1; D possibly uses TRBD1 or TRBD2 (5 bases each). The germline V gene encodes CDR1 DFQATT and CDR2 SNEGSKA (reference sequence). Trimming removed 4 bases at V and 2 bases at J, with 13 bases between. The CDR3 is made up of 14 amino acids. Here the CDR3 reads CSAKGWGNTDTQYF. CDR3 bases: TGCAGTGCTAAGGGGTGGGGGAACACAGATACGCAGTATTTT.

This clonotype was picked up a small number of times. The chain is built from TRBV12-3 or TRBV12-4 and TRBJ2-7; possible D gene TRBD2, 6 bases. The CDR3 loop spans 16 amino acids. Trimming removed 7 bases from V and 0 bases from J, with 19 bases in between. The CDR3, as DNA: TGTGCCAGCACAATGGGCACGGCGCGGGGCTCCTACGAGCAGTACTTC. Its protein product is CASTMGTARGSYEQYF.

This chain uses TRBV4-1 with TRBJ2-5; TRBD1 matches 7 bases. Trimming cost V 3 bases and J 5 bases; bases outside gene matches: 3. CDR1 is MGHRA and CDR2 is YSYEKL in the germline V gene. The CDR3 consists of 13 residues. CDR3 DNA: TGCGCCAGCAGCCACGACAGGGTGGAGACCCAGTACTTC. This codes for CASSHDRVETQYF.

This sequence joins TRBV5-5 and TRBJ1-1; 8 bases map to TRBD1. Germline V gene sequence: CDR1 SGHKS, CDR2 YYEKEE (reference sequence). V lost 0 bases and J lost 5; bases outside the gene matches: 3. The CDR3 is made up of 14 amino acids. In DNA, the CDR3 is TGTGCCAGCAGCTTGGTCAGGGGGCCTACTGAAGCTTTCTTT. Translation gives CASSLVRGPTEAFF. The full variable domain, in which reference TRBV5-5 and TRBJ1-1 provide the parts outside the CDR3, is DAGVTQSPTHLIKTRGQQVTLRCSPISGHKSVSWYQQVLGQGPQFIFQYYEKEERGRGNFPDRFSARQFPNYSSELNVNALLLGDSALYLCASSLVRGPTEAFFGQGTRLTVV.

This clonotype was seen a handful of times. The chain employs TRBV5-5 and TRBJ1-1; 9 nucleotides line up with TRBD1. Trimming removed 4 bases from V and 0 bases from J; junction bases left unmatched: 7. This CDR3 has 16 residues. Looked up from germline, CDR1 is SGHKS and CDR2 is YYEKEE (reference sequence). CDR3 coding DNA: TGTGCCAGCAGCGGCGGGACAGGGAGGGTGAACACTGAAGCTTTCTTT. Its protein is CASSGGTGRVNTEAFF.

The chain recombines TRBV5-1 with TRBJ2-7, with D possibly TRBD1 on 5 matching bases. V dropped 10 bases and J dropped 5 bases, with 16 bases sitting between them. Germline CDR1 and CDR2: SGHRS and YFSETQ. This CDR3 is built from 12 residues. The chain's CDR3 is CASVGRENEQYV. Written as DNA, the CDR3 is TGCGCCTCTGTGGGCAGGGAAAACGAGCAGTACGTC.

This clonotype appeared a few times. The rearrangement joins TRBV7-9 to TRBJ1-1, with D unresolved. Trimming shortened V by 5 bases and J by 0 bases, and 7 bases separated the two germline ends. The CDR3 runs to 13 residues. CDR1 is SEHNR, CDR2 FQNEAQ, per germline (reference sequence). The CDR3: CASSQIVNTEAFF. DNA of the CDR3: TGTGCCAGCAGCCAGATCGTGAACACTGAAGCTTTCTTT. The whole variable domain, remainder taken from reference TRBV7-9 and TRBJ1-1, is DTGVSQNPRHKITKRGQNVTFRCDPISEHNRLYWYRQTLGQGPEFLTYFQNEAQLEKSRLLSDRFSAERPKGSFSTLEIQRTEQGDSAMYLCASSQIVNTEAFFGQGTRLTVV.

This clonotype occurred a few times. This chain joins TRBV11-2 and TRBJ2-1; D ambiguous. In germline, CDR1 is SGHAT, CDR2 FQNNGV. This CDR3 region has 18 residues. The V and J ends lost 4 bases and 0 bases respectively, with 19 bases between them. CDR3 loop: CASSSPLGIRHSYNEQFF. The CDR3 DNA sequence: TGTGCCAGCAGCTCCCCCTTGGGTATTAGGCACTCCTACAATGAGCAGTTCTTC.

This clonotype has just a few counts. The chain links TRBV6-2 or TRBV6-3 to TRBJ2-1; TRBD2 might be the D (5 bases). Germline-derived CDR1 and CDR2 are MNHEY and SVGEGT. The length of the CDR3 is 16 residues. The germline V and J ends were trimmed by 6 bases and 0 bases, with 15 bases remaining between them. The CDR3 nucleotides are TGTGCCAGCAGGCCGGCCCAGACTAACTCCTACAATGAGCAGTTCTTC. It codes for CASRPAQTNSYNEQFF.

The V gene is TRBV10-3, the J gene TRBJ1-1; no clear D. Between the trimmed V and J ends, which lost 4 bases and 6 bases, there was a span of 9 bases. The CDR3 has 12 amino acids. Germline V gene lookup returns CDR1 ENHRY and CDR2 SYGVKD. CDR3 loop: CAISAGEAEAFF. The CDR3 nucleotides read TGTGCCATCAGTGCGGGAGAAGCTGAAGCTTTCTTT.